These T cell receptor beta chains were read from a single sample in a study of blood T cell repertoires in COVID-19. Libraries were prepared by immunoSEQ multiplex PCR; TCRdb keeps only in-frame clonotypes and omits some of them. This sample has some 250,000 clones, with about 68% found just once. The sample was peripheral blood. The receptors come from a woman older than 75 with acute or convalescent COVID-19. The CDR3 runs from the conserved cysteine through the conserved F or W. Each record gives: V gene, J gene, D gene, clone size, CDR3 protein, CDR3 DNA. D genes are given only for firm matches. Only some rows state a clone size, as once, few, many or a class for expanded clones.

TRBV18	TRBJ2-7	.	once	CASSPQGTTYEQYF	TGTGCCAGCTCACCCCAGGGAACAACCTACGAGCAGTACTTC
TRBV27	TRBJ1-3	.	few	CASSLTGSSGNTIYF	TGTGCCAGCAGTTTAACAGGGAGCTCTGGAAACACCATATATTTT
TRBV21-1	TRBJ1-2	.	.	CASSKAKGYYGYTF	TGTGCCAGCAGCAAAGCGAAGGGGTACTATGGCTACACCTTC
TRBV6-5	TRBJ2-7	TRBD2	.	CASSGWASGSSEQYF	TGTGCCAGCAGCGGTTGGGCTAGCGGGAGCTCCGAGCAGTACTTC
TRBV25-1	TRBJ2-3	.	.	CASSGTGGPTDTQYF	TGTGCCAGCAGTGGGACGGGGGGCCCCACAGATACGCAGTATTTT
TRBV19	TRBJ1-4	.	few	CASSTIDRSRAEILFF	TGTGCCAGTAGTACAATCGACAGGTCCCGGGCCGAAATACTGTTTTTT
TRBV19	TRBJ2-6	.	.	CASSIGEAWGANVLTF	TGTGCCAGTAGTATAGGAGAGGCTTGGGGGGCCAACGTCCTGACTTTC
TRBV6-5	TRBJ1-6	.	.	CASRAGNYNSPLHF	TGTGCCAGCAGAGCCGGGAATTATAATTCACCCCTCCACTTT
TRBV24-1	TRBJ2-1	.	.	CATSDLGLSSYNEQFF	TGTGCCACCAGTGACCTGGGCCTTAGCTCCTACAATGAGCAGTTCTTC
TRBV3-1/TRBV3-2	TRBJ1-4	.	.	CASSPPGVQEKLFF	TGTGCCAGCAGCCCGCCCGGGGTTCAGGAAAAACTGTTTTTT
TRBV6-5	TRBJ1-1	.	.	CASRERATEAFF	TGTGCCAGCAGAGAGCGCGCCACTGAAGCTTTCTTT
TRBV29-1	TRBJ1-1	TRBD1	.	CSVTGTGYASNTEAFF	TGCAGCGTAACCGGGACAGGGTATGCGTCGAACACTGAAGCTTTCTTT
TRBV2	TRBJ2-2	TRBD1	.	CASSPGQTNTGELFF	TGTGCCAGCAGCCCGGGACAGACGAACACCGGGGAGCTGTTTTTT
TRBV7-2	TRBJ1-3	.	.	CASSLPGTIIYF	TGTGCCAGCAGCTTACCAGGGACTATCATATATTTT
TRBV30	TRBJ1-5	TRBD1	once	CAWSLSNRGDQPQHF	TGTGCCTGGAGTTTATCAAACAGGGGTGATCAGCCCCAGCATTTT
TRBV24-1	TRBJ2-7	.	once	CAIHPRASSYEQYF	TGTGCCATACACCCGAGGGCCAGCTCCTACGAGCAGTACTTC
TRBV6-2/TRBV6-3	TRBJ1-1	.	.	CASSYSMLRRGGAFF	TGTGCCAGCAGTTACTCGATGCTCCGGAGAGGAGGCGCTTTCTTT
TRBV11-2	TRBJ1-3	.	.	CASSLGGSSGNTIYF	TGTGCCAGCAGCTTAGGTGGCAGCTCTGGAAACACCATATATTTT
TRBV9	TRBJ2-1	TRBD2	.	CASNPGLWGNEQFF	TGTGCCAGTAATCCGGGACTATGGGGCAATGAGCAGTTCTTC
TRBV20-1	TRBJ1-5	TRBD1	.	CSASGPGQVRRGNQPQHF	TGCAGTGCTAGTGGACCGGGACAGGTTCGTCGCGGCAATCAGCCCCAGCATTTT
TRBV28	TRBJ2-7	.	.	CASSGQGYEQYF	TGTGCCAGCAGCGGTCAGGGCTACGAGCAGTACTTC
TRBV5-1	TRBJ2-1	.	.	CASSLGSKGVFDEQFF	TGCGCCAGCAGCTTGGGCTCGAAGGGAGTCTTCGATGAGCAGTTCTTC
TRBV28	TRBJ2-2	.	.	CASSFFGELFF	TGTGCCAGCAGTTTCTTCGGGGAGCTGTTTTTT
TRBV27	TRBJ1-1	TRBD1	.	CASSSGTGGNTEAFF	TGTGCCAGCAGTTCGGGGACAGGTGGGAACACTGAAGCTTTCTTT
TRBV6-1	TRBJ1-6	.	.	CASSDLPSSYNSPLHF	TGTGCCAGCAGTGACCTTCCGAGCTCCTATAATTCACCCCTCCACTTT
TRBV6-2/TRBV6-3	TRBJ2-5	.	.	CASSRGGLYRLETQYF	TGTGCCAGCAGCCGCGGCGGACTGTACCGCTTAGAGACCCAGTACTTC
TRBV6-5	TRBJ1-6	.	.	CASTRGVDNSPLHF	TGTGCCAGCACCCGGGGGGTCGATAATTCACCCCTCCACTTT
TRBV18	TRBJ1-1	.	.	CASSPDSKNTEAFF	TGTGCCAGCTCACCAGACAGTAAGAACACTGAAGCTTTCTTT
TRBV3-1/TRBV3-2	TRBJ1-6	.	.	CASRHTRNSPLHF	TGTGCCAGCAGGCACACCCGTAATTCACCCCTCCACTTT
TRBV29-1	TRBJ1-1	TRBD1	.	CSVEDRQGLNTEAFF	TGCAGCGTTGAAGACCGACAGGGTCTGAACACTGAAGCTTTCTTT
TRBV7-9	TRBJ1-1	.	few	CASSSPGSYEAFF	TGTGCCAGCAGCTCCCCAGGAAGCTACGAAGCTTTCTTT
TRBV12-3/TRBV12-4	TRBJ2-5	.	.	CATRQGGETQYF	TGTGCCACCCGACAGGGAGGAGAGACCCAGTACTTC
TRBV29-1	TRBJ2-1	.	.	CSVEDTGYEQFF	TGCAGCGTTGAAGACACAGGGTACGAGCAGTTCTTC
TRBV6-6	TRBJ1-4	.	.	CASSYRGAEKLFF	TGTGCCAGCAGTTATCGGGGGGCTGAAAAACTGTTTTTT
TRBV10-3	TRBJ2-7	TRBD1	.	CAISEEPGDRVSYEQYF	TGTGCCATCAGTGAGGAACCCGGGGACAGGGTTTCCTACGAGCAGTACTTC
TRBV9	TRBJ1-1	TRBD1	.	CASSGYSGTGLNTEAFF	TGTGCCAGCAGCGGATATTCCGGGACAGGGTTGAACACTGAAGCTTTCTTT
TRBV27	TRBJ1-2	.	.	CASSPLTVGGYGYTF	TGTGCCAGCAGTCCCCTGACAGTAGGGGGATATGGCTACACCTTC
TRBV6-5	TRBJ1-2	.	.	CASTDRPGGYGYTF	TGTGCCAGCACAGACAGACCGGGAGGCTATGGCTACACCTTC
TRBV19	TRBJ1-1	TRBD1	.	CASSWDRGNTEAFF	TGTGCCAGTAGTTGGGACAGGGGGAACACTGAAGCTTTCTTT
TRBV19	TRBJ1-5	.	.	CASSHQGNNQPQHF	TGTGCCAGTAGTCACCAGGGAAACAATCAGCCCCAGCATTTT
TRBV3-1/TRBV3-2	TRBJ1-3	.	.	CASSQSGSGNTIYF	TGTGCCAGCAGCCAATCCGGGTCTGGAAACACCATATATTTT
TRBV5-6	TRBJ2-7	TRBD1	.	CASSLLGQGTYEQYF	TGTGCCAGCAGCTTGCTGGGACAGGGGACCTACGAGCAGTACTTC
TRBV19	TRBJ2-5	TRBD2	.	CASSIFLAGARGETQYF	TGTGCCAGTAGTATTTTTCTAGCGGGGGCTCGAGGAGAGACCCAGTACTTC
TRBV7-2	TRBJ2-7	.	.	CASSPYRVNEQYF	TGTGCCAGCAGCCCCTACAGGGTGAACGAGCAGTACTTC
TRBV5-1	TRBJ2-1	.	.	CASSPGGRYNEQFF	TGCGCCAGCAGCCCCGGGGGGCGCTACAATGAGCAGTTCTTC
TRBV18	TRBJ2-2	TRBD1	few	CASSLNRDRTNTGELFF	TGTGCCAGCTCACTAAACCGGGACAGAACAAACACCGGGGAGCTGTTTTTT
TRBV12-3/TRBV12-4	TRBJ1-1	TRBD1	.	CASSYPGQGSFF	TGTGCCAGCAGTTATCCAGGACAGGGTTCTTTCTTT
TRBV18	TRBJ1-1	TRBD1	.	CASSRDRASTEAFF	TGTGCCAGCTCACGAGACAGGGCCAGCACTGAAGCTTTCTTT
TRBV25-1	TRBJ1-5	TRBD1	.	CASSEGTGTSNQPQHF	TGTGCCAGCAGTGAGGGGACAGGGACAAGCAATCAGCCCCAGCATTTT